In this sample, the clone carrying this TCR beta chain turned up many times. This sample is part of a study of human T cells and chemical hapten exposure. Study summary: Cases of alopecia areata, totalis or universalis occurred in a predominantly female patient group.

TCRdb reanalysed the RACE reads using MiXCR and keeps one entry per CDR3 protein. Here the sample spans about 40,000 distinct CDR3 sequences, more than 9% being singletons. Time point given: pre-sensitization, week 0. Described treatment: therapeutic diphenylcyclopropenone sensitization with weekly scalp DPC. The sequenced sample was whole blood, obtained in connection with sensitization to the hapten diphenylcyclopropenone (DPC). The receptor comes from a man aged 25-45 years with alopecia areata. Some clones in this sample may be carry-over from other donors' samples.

The CDR3 region has the DNA TGTGCCAGCAGTGAACGGCGGAATACGCAGTATTTT. As protein: CASSERRNTQYF. The V and J genes are TRBV2 and TRBJ2-3, with D uncertain. The V and J ends lost 2 bases and 7 bases respectively, with 7 bases between them. Germline CDR1 SNHLY, CDR2 FYNNEI. The CDR3 length is 12 residues.